The rows below give T cell receptor beta chains drawn from one sample of a study of early T cells in non-severe SARS-CoV-2 infection. TCRdb re-called the 5' RACE reads with MiXCR, one entry per CDR3 protein. The table has 48,000 or so distinct CDR3 sequences, about 6.2% seen once. The sequenced sample was whole blood, obtained at baseline. The source of these receptors is an adult who was a healthcare worker with PCR-confirmed SARS-CoV-2 infection or an uninfected control (not recorded which). CDR3s include the opening cysteine and the closing phenylalanine or tryptophan. D genes are given only for firm matches. Size is omitted from some rows. Given values are once, few, many or a class for expanded clones.

CDR3 protein: CASSLNGGRSNEQFF
CDR3 DNA: TGTGCCAGCAGTTTAAACGGCGGGAGAAGCAATGAGCAGTTCTTC
D gene: TRBD2
clone size: few
V gene: TRBV27
J gene: TRBJ2-1

CDR3 protein: CASSRRDRHNEQFF
CDR3 DNA: TGTGCCAGCAGCCGCCGGGACAGGCACAATGAGCAGTTCTTC
D gene: TRBD1
clone size: -
V gene: TRBV7-8
J gene: TRBJ2-1

CDR3 protein: CASSFSGSSTDTQYF
CDR3 DNA: TGTGCCAGCAGTTTCAGCGGGAGTTCCACAGATACGCAGTATTTT
D gene: TRBD2
clone size: many
V gene: TRBV28
J gene: TRBJ2-3

CDR3 protein: CASSLGTGGLFTEAFF
CDR3 DNA: TGTGCCAGCAGTCTAGGGACAGGGGGTTTATTCACTGAAGCTTTCTTT
D gene: TRBD1
clone size: -
V gene: TRBV6-1
J gene: TRBJ1-1

CDR3 protein: CASSRGLAERYNEQFF
CDR3 DNA: TGTGCCAGTAGTAGGGGACTAGCAGAAAGGTACAATGAGCAGTTCTTC
D gene: TRBD2
clone size: many
V gene: TRBV19
J gene: TRBJ2-1

CDR3 protein: CASSFESRGSAEAFF
CDR3 DNA: TGTGCCAGCAGCTTCGAATCCAGGGGTTCGGCGGAGGCTTTCTTT
D gene: -
clone size: few
V gene: TRBV11-1
J gene: TRBJ1-1

CDR3 protein: CASSQQGSSNQPQHF
CDR3 DNA: TGTGCCAGCTCCCAACAGGGTTCGAGCAATCAGCCCCAGCATTTT
D gene: -
clone size: few
V gene: TRBV18
J gene: TRBJ1-5

CDR3 protein: CASSQDLANYGYTF
CDR3 DNA: TGCGCCAGCAGCCAAGATCTCGCTAACTATGGCTACACCTTC
D gene: -
clone size: many
V gene: TRBV4-1
J gene: TRBJ1-2

CDR3 protein: CASSSGQGIYEQYF
CDR3 DNA: TGTGCCAGCAGCTCGGGACAGGGTATCTACGAGCAGTACTTC
D gene: TRBD1
clone size: -
V gene: TRBV13
J gene: TRBJ2-7

CDR3 protein: CASTTDGYNEQFF
CDR3 DNA: TGTGCCAGCACCACGGACGGCTACAATGAGCAGTTCTTC
D gene: -
clone size: many
V gene: TRBV12-3/TRBV12-4
J gene: TRBJ2-1

CDR3 protein: CATSAPRGSYEQYF
CDR3 DNA: TGTGCCACCAGTGCCCCCCGAGGGTCCTACGAGCAGTACTTC
D gene: -
clone size: few
V gene: TRBV24-1
J gene: TRBJ2-7

CDR3 protein: CASSLTSGTEAFF
CDR3 DNA: TGTGCCAGCAGTTTAACTTCCGGGACTGAAGCTTTCTTT
D gene: -
clone size: many
V gene: TRBV28
J gene: TRBJ1-1

CDR3 protein: CSVTKGQNEKLFF
CDR3 DNA: TGCAGCGTTACTAAGGGACAGAATGAAAAACTGTTTTTT
D gene: TRBD1
clone size: -
V gene: TRBV29-1
J gene: TRBJ1-4

CDR3 protein: CASSLPGLTEAFF
CDR3 DNA: TGTGCCAGCAGCTTACCGGGACTCACTGAAGCTTTCTTT
D gene: -
clone size: many
V gene: TRBV7-2
J gene: TRBJ1-1

CDR3 protein: CASSIRGLLGNQPQHF
CDR3 DNA: TGTGCCAGCAGTATCAGGGGGCTGTTGGGCAATCAGCCCCAGCATTTT
D gene: TRBD1
clone size: -
V gene: TRBV5-6
J gene: TRBJ1-5

CDR3 protein: CASSWVGGRSTYEQYF
CDR3 DNA: TGTGCCAGCAGCTGGGTAGGGGGGCGGAGTACCTACGAGCAGTACTTC
D gene: -
clone size: few
V gene: TRBV7-9
J gene: TRBJ2-7

CDR3 protein: CASSETTGNTIYF
CDR3 DNA: TGTGCCAGCAGTGAAACGACAGGAAACACCATATATTTT
D gene: -
clone size: -
V gene: TRBV2
J gene: TRBJ1-3

CDR3 protein: CASSFTGTGMMEQFF
CDR3 DNA: TGTGCCAGCAGTTTTACCGGGACAGGGATGATGGAGCAGTTCTTC
D gene: TRBD1
clone size: many
V gene: TRBV7-3
J gene: TRBJ2-1

CDR3 protein: CASSLASRRSTGELFF
CDR3 DNA: TGTGCCAGCAGCTTAGCATCTCGCCGTTCCACCGGGGAGCTGTTTTTT
D gene: -
clone size: many
V gene: TRBV13
J gene: TRBJ2-2

CDR3 protein: CASSSGQRDGEKLFF
CDR3 DNA: TGTGCCAGTAGTAGTGGACAACGGGATGGAGAAAAACTGTTTTTT
D gene: -
clone size: -
V gene: TRBV19
J gene: TRBJ1-4

CDR3 protein: CASRTSGSSYNEQFF
CDR3 DNA: TGTGCCAGCAGAACTAGCGGTAGCTCCTACAATGAGCAGTTCTTC
D gene: TRBD2
clone size: many
V gene: TRBV6-2/TRBV6-3
J gene: TRBJ2-1

CDR3 protein: CASSPTRGKNIQYF
CDR3 DNA: TGCGCCAGCAGCCCTACGCGAGGCAAAAACATTCAGTACTTC
D gene: -
clone size: many
V gene: TRBV5-1
J gene: TRBJ2-4

CDR3 protein: CASSRWGQGATHEQYF
CDR3 DNA: TGTGCCAGCAGCAGGTGGGGACAGGGGGCAACCCACGAGCAGTACTTC
D gene: TRBD1
clone size: -
V gene: TRBV7-9
J gene: TRBJ2-7

CDR3 protein: CASSSGQGAAEAFF
CDR3 DNA: TGCGCCAGCAGCTCGGGACAGGGGGCCGCTGAAGCTTTCTTT
D gene: TRBD1
clone size: many
V gene: TRBV5-1
J gene: TRBJ1-1

CDR3 protein: CASSTLYEQYF
CDR3 DNA: TGTGCCAGCAGCACCCTTTACGAGCAGTACTTC
D gene: -
clone size: many
V gene: TRBV7-2
J gene: TRBJ2-7

CDR3 protein: CASSLMLSRTADTQYF
CDR3 DNA: TGTGCCAGCAGCTTAATGCTGTCTAGGACCGCAGATACGCAGTATTTT
D gene: -
clone size: -
V gene: TRBV7-2
J gene: TRBJ2-3

CDR3 protein: CASSQDETSGNEQFF
CDR3 DNA: TGCGCCAGCAGCCAAGACGAAACTAGCGGTAATGAGCAGTTCTTC
D gene: TRBD2
clone size: -
V gene: TRBV4-1
J gene: TRBJ2-1

CDR3 protein: CASRGRGHEQFF
CDR3 DNA: TGTGCCAGCAGGGGCCGTGGGCATGAGCAGTTCTTC
D gene: -
clone size: many
V gene: TRBV7-3
J gene: TRBJ2-1

CDR3 protein: CASSSIRSSGTGSTDTQYF
CDR3 DNA: TGTGCCAGCAGTTCCATCAGGTCTAGCGGGACTGGGAGCACAGATACGCAGTATTTT
D gene: TRBD2
clone size: -
V gene: TRBV6-5
J gene: TRBJ2-3

CDR3 protein: CASRGRWETQYF
CDR3 DNA: TGTGCCAGCAGGGGGCGCTGGGAGACCCAGTACTTC
D gene: -
clone size: -
V gene: TRBV6-4
J gene: TRBJ2-5

CDR3 protein: CSASSLPANNEQFF
CDR3 DNA: TGCAGTGCTAGTAGTCTCCCCGCGAACAATGAGCAGTTCTTC
D gene: -
clone size: many
V gene: TRBV20-1
J gene: TRBJ2-1

CDR3 protein: CASSPIGGGQETQYF
CDR3 DNA: TGTGCCAGCAGCCCTATAGGGGGCGGCCAAGAGACCCAGTACTTC
D gene: TRBD1
clone size: many
V gene: TRBV7-9
J gene: TRBJ2-5

CDR3 protein: CSDGTGYEQYF
CDR3 DNA: TGCAGCGACGGGACCGGCTACGAGCAGTACTTC
D gene: -
clone size: many
V gene: TRBV29-1
J gene: TRBJ2-7

CDR3 protein: CSALAGGPKNIQYF
CDR3 DNA: TGCAGTGCTTTAGCGGGAGGGCCGAAAAACATTCAGTACTTC
D gene: TRBD2
clone size: many
V gene: TRBV20-1
J gene: TRBJ2-4

CDR3 protein: CASSSSSDPTYEQYF
CDR3 DNA: TGTGCCAGCAGTTCCTCGTCGGACCCTACCTACGAGCAGTACTTC
D gene: -
clone size: many
V gene: TRBV27
J gene: TRBJ2-7

CDR3 protein: CASSVGLAQQETQYF
CDR3 DNA: TGTGCCAGCAGCGTGGGACTAGCGCAACAAGAGACCCAGTACTTC
D gene: TRBD2
clone size: few
V gene: TRBV5-6
J gene: TRBJ2-5

CDR3 protein: CASSLVGAGPYGYTF
CDR3 DNA: TGTGCCAGCAGCTTGGTGGGGGCAGGGCCCTATGGCTACACCTTC
D gene: -
clone size: -
V gene: TRBV5-6
J gene: TRBJ1-2

CDR3 protein: CASSLVLADYNEQFF
CDR3 DNA: TGTGCCAGCAGCTTAGTACTAGCGGACTACAATGAGCAGTTCTTC
D gene: TRBD2
clone size: -
V gene: TRBV11-2
J gene: TRBJ2-1

CDR3 protein: CASREEDRGNTEAFF
CDR3 DNA: TGTGCCAGCAGAGAAGAAGACAGGGGTAACACTGAAGCTTTCTTT
D gene: TRBD1
clone size: few
V gene: TRBV6-4
J gene: TRBJ1-1

CDR3 protein: CASIQRIQGEEFF
CDR3 DNA: TGTGCCAGCATCCAGAGGATACAGGGTGAGGAGTTCTTC
D gene: -
clone size: few
V gene: TRBV6-1
J gene: TRBJ2-1

CDR3 protein: CASSLAETYNEQFF
CDR3 DNA: TGTGCCAGCAGCTTAGCGGAGACATACAATGAGCAGTTCTTC
D gene: -
clone size: many
V gene: TRBV7-9
J gene: TRBJ2-1

CDR3 protein: CASSLTDTEAFF
CDR3 DNA: TGTGCCAGCAGCTTAACCGACACTGAAGCTTTCTTT
D gene: -
clone size: few
V gene: TRBV7-8
J gene: TRBJ1-1

CDR3 protein: CASSLTGSLGNTEAFF
CDR3 DNA: TGTGCCAGCAGTTTAACAGGGTCTCTTGGGAACACTGAAGCTTTCTTT
D gene: -
clone size: -
V gene: TRBV28
J gene: TRBJ1-1

CDR3 protein: CASSPRGETQYF
CDR3 DNA: TGTGCCAGCAGCCCTCGGGGGGAGACCCAGTACTTC
D gene: -
clone size: many
V gene: TRBV3-1
J gene: TRBJ2-5

CDR3 protein: CASSPPGTGQQETQYF
CDR3 DNA: TGTGCCAGCAGCCCCCCCGGCACAGGACAACAAGAGACCCAGTACTTC
D gene: -
clone size: -
V gene: TRBV3-1
J gene: TRBJ2-5

CDR3 protein: CASSLDAGLATEYF
CDR3 DNA: TGCGCCAGCAGCTTGGACGCAGGACTAGCTACGGAGTACTTC
D gene: TRBD2
clone size: few
V gene: TRBV5-1
J gene: TRBJ2-7

CDR3 protein: CSVDAPSSGSYHEQYF
CDR3 DNA: TGCAGCGTTGATGCCCCCTCTAGCGGGAGCTACCACGAGCAGTACTTC
D gene: TRBD2
clone size: many
V gene: TRBV29-1
J gene: TRBJ2-7

CDR3 protein: CASSAGLAGQETQYF
CDR3 DNA: TGTGCCAGCAGTGCCGGACTAGCGGGCCAAGAGACCCAGTACTTC
D gene: TRBD2
clone size: many
V gene: TRBV2
J gene: TRBJ2-5

CDR3 protein: CASRRPGQLHNEQFF
CDR3 DNA: TGTGCCAGCAGACGACCGGGACAGTTACACAATGAGCAGTTCTTC
D gene: TRBD1
clone size: few
V gene: TRBV7-9
J gene: TRBJ2-1

CDR3 protein: CASSLQDRAPYNEQFF
CDR3 DNA: TGTGCCAGCAGCCTCCAAGACAGGGCACCCTACAATGAGCAGTTCTTC
D gene: TRBD1
clone size: few
V gene: TRBV5-4
J gene: TRBJ2-1

CDR3 protein: CASSPLSSGRAGEQFF
CDR3 DNA: TGTGCCAGCAGTCCCCTTTCTAGCGGGAGGGCCGGGGAGCAGTTCTTC
D gene: TRBD2
clone size: many
V gene: TRBV27
J gene: TRBJ2-1

CDR3 protein: CASSWTSGFGELFF
CDR3 DNA: TGTGCCAGTAGCTGGACTAGCGGGTTCGGGGAGCTGTTTTTT
D gene: TRBD2
clone size: few
V gene: TRBV19
J gene: TRBJ2-2

CDR3 protein: CASRGLAGAGNEQFF
CDR3 DNA: TGCGCCAGCAGGGGACTAGCGGGAGCGGGGAATGAGCAGTTCTTC
D gene: TRBD2
clone size: -
V gene: TRBV5-1
J gene: TRBJ2-1

CDR3 protein: CASNLQGQGAGQYF
CDR3 DNA: TGTGCCAGCAACCTACAGGGACAGGGGGCCGGGCAGTACTTC
D gene: TRBD1
clone size: -
V gene: TRBV9
J gene: TRBJ2-7

CDR3 protein: CASSTRGLGELFF
CDR3 DNA: TGTGCCAGCAGTACCAGGGGGCTCGGGGAGCTGTTTTTT
D gene: TRBD1
clone size: many
V gene: TRBV27
J gene: TRBJ2-2

CDR3 protein: CASSLVGSRELFF
CDR3 DNA: TGTGCCAGCAGCTTAGTAGGGAGCCGGGAGCTGTTTTTT
D gene: -
clone size: -
V gene: TRBV7-2
J gene: TRBJ2-2

CDR3 protein: CSARDVASGPYEQYF
CDR3 DNA: TGCAGTGCTAGAGATGTGGCTAGCGGTCCCTACGAGCAGTACTTC
D gene: TRBD2
clone size: many
V gene: TRBV20-1
J gene: TRBJ2-7